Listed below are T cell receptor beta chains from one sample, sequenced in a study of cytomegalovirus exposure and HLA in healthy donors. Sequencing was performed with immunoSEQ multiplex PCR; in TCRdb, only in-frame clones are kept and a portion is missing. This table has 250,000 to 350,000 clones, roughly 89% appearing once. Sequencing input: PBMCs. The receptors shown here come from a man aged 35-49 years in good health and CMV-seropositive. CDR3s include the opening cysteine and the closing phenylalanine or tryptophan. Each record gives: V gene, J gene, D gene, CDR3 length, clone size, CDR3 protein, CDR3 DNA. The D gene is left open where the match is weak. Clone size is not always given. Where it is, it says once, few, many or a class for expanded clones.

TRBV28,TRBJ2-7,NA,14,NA,CASSLLTQGNEQYF,TGTGCCAGCAGTTTGTTGACGCAGGGAAACGAGCAGTACTTC
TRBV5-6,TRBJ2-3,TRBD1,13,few,CASRDRSTDTQYF,TGTGCCAGCCGGGACAGATCCACAGATACGCAGTATTTT
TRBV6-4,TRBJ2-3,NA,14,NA,CASSGDSSTDTQYF,TGTGCCAGCAGCGGGGATAGTAGCACAGATACGCAGTATTTT
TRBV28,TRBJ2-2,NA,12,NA,CASSPRSGELFF,TGTGCCAGCAGTCCCCGGTCCGGGGAGCTGTTTTTT
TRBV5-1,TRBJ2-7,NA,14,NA,CASSGWDNDYEQYF,TGCGCCAGCAGCGGGTGGGACAATGATTACGAGCAGTACTTC
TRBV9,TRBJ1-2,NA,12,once,CASSAPGYGYTF,TGTGCCAGCAGCGCCCCAGGGTATGGCTACACCTTC
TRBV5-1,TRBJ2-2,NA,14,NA,CASRGGASTGELFF,TGCGCCAGCAGAGGGGGGGCGTCCACCGGGGAGCTGTTTTTT
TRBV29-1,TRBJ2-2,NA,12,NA,CSVENSLGELFF,TGCAGCGTTGAGAACAGTCTCGGGGAGCTGTTTTTT
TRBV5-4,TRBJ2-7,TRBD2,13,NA,CASRAGGSYEQYF,TGTGCCAGCAGGGCGGGAGGAAGTTACGAGCAGTACTTC
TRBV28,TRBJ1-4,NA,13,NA,CASSPQGSEKLFF,TGTGCCAGCAGCCCTCAGGGAAGTGAAAAACTGTTTTTT
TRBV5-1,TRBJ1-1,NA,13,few,CASSATENTEAFF,TGCGCCAGCAGCGCAACAGAGAACACTGAAGCTTTCTTT
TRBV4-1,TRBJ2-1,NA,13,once,CASSQDPDNEQFF,TGCGCCAGCAGCCAAGATCCAGATAATGAGCAGTTCTTC
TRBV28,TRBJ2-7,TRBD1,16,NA,CASSFLTGQGPNEQYF,TGTGCCAGCAGTTTTCTTACGGGACAGGGCCCAAACGAGCAGTACTTC
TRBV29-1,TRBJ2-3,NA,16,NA,CSVVGLGSRLTDTQYF,TGCAGCGTTGTTGGTTTGGGTAGCAGACTCACAGATACGCAGTATTTT
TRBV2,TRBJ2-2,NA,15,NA,CASSEGGANTGELFF,TGTGCCAGCAGTGAGGGGGGGGCTAACACCGGGGAGCTGTTTTTT
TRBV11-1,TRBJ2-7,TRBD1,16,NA,CASSLMAGTVTREQYF,TGTGCCAGCAGCTTAATGGCTGGGACAGTGACGCGCGAGCAGTACTTC
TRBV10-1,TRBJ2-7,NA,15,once,CASRPLERRSYEQYF,TGCGCCAGCAGACCGCTAGAGCGGCGCTCCTACGAGCAGTACTTC
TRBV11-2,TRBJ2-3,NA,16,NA,CASSPSGRALPDTQYF,TGTGCCAGCAGCCCCTCTGGGAGAGCCCTCCCAGATACGCAGTATTTT
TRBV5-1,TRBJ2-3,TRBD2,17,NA,CASSLPKRGEFTDTQYF,TGCGCCAGCAGCCTACCCAAGCGGGGGGAATTCACAGATACGCAGTATTTT
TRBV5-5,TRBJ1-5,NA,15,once,CASSLWLNSNQPQHF,TGTGCCAGCAGCTTGTGGCTGAATAGCAATCAGCCCCAGCATTTT
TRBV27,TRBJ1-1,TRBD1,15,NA,CASSLLQGAGTEAFF,TGTGCCAGCAGTCTACTACAGGGGGCGGGCACTGAAGCTTTCTTT
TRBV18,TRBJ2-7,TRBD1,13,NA,CASYPGQGYEQYF,TGTGCCAGCTACCCCGGACAGGGCTACGAGCAGTACTTC
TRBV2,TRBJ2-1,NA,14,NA,CARRGGASYNEQFF,TGTGCCAGACGTGGCGGGGCTTCCTACAATGAGCAGTTCTTC
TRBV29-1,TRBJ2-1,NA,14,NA,CSVETDSNYNEQFF,TGCAGCGTTGAGACGGACAGTAACTACAATGAGCAGTTCTTC
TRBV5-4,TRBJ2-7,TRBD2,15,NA,CASSLGSGRGYEQYF,TGTGCCAGCAGCTTGGGTAGCGGGAGAGGGTACGAGCAGTACTTC
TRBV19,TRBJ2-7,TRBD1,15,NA,CASSWGTGVVYEQYF,TGTGCCAGTAGTTGGGGGACAGGGGTTGTTTACGAGCAGTACTTC
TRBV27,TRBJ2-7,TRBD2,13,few,CASSYGRAYEQYF,TGTGCCAGCAGTTACGGGAGGGCCTACGAGCAGTACTTC
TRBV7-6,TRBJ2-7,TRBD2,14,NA,CASSPGTSSYEQYF,TGTGCCAGCAGCCCCGGGACTAGCTCCTACGAGCAGTACTTC
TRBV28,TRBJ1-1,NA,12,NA,CASRQGSGEAFF,TGTGCCAGCAGGCAGGGTTCCGGTGAAGCTTTCTTT
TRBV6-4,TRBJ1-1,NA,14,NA,CASSETGRNTEAFF,TGTGCCAGCAGTGAAACAGGTCGGAACACTGAAGCTTTCTTT
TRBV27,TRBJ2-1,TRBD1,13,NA,CASSRDRYNEQFF,TGTGCCAGCAGTAGGGACAGGTACAATGAGCAGTTCTTC
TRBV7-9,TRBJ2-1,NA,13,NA,CASSLELYNEQFF,TGTGCCAGCAGCTTAGAACTATACAATGAGCAGTTCTTC
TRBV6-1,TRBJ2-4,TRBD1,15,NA,CASSSMTGGVYIQYF,TGTGCCAGCAGTTCTATGACAGGGGGCGTGTACATTCAGTACTTC
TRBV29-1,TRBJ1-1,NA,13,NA,CSGSEGGFTEAFF,TGCAGCGGTTCGGAAGGGGGTTTCACTGAAGCTTTCTTT
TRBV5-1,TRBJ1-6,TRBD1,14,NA,CASSFYPDRPPLHF,TGCGCCAGCAGCTTTTACCCGGACAGGCCGCCCCTCCACTTT
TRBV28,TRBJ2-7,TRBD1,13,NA,CASSPDRVNEQYF,TGTGCCAGCAGTCCTGACAGGGTCAACGAGCAGTACTTC
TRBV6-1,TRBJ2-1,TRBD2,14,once,CAVVAGPPYNEQFF,TGTGCCGTGGTAGCGGGGCCCCCCTACAATGAGCAGTTCTTC
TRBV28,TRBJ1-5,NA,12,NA,CASSYFKQPQHF,TGTGCCAGCAGCTATTTCAAACAGCCCCAGCATTTT
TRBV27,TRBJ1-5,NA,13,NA,CASRGGTNQPQHF,TGTGCCAGCAGGGGGGGTACCAATCAGCCCCAGCATTTT
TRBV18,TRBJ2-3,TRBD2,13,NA,CASSPPELAHTGF,TGTGCCAGCTCACCACCAGAACTAGCGCACACCGGCTTT
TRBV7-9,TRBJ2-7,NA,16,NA,CSSSRLRIVDSHEQYF,TGTTCCAGCAGCCGCTTGCGGATAGTGGACTCCCACGAGCAGTACTTC
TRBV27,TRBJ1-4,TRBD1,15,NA,CASSPSDRINEKLFF,TGTGCCAGCAGTCCCTCGGACAGGATCAATGAAAAACTGTTTTTT
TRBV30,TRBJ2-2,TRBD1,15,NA,CAWSKGTGWTGELFF,TGTGCCTGGAGTAAGGGGACAGGATGGACCGGGGAGCTGTTTTTT
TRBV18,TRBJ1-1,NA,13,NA,CASSPVADTEAFF,TGTGCCAGCTCACCGGTCGCGGACACTGAAGCTTTCTTT
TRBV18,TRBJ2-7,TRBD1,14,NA,CASSQRGQGNEQYF,TGTGCCAGCTCACAGAGGGGACAGGGCAACGAGCAGTACTTC
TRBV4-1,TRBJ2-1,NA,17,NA,CASSQDPPGVGYNEQFF,TGCGCCAGCAGCCAAGATCCCCCGGGGGTAGGTTATAATGAGCAGTTCTTC
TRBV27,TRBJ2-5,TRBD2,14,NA,CASTPSGIRETQYF,TGTGCCAGCACCCCTAGCGGGATACGTGAGACCCAGTACTTC
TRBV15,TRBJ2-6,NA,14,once,CATSAGSGANVLTF,TGTGCCACCAGCGCAGGGTCTGGGGCCAACGTCCTGACTTTC
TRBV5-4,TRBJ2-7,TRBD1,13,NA,CASSPGQGHEQYF,TGTGCCAGCAGCCCTGGACAGGGACACGAGCAGTACTTC
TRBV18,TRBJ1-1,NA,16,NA,CASSPNSPDRNTEAFF,TGTGCCAGCTCACCAAATTCTCCGGACAGAAACACTGAAGCTTTCTTT
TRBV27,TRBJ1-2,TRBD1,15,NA,CATRVGTGGNYGYTF,TGTGCCACGCGGGTAGGGACAGGGGGCAACTATGGCTACACCTTC
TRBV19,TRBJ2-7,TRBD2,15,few,CASSRGTSGSDEQYF,TGTGCCAGTAGTAGAGGGACTAGCGGGAGCGACGAGCAGTACTTC
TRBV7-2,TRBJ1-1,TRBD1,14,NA,CASSPRQGFTEAFF,TGTGCCAGCAGCCCCAGACAGGGGTTCACTGAAGCTTTCTTT
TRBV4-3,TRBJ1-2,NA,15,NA,CASSHDRAFNYGYTF,TGCGCCAGCAGTCACGACAGAGCCTTTAACTATGGCTACACCTTC
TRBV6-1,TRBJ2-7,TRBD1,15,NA,CASSTPGTGGYEQYF,TGTGCCAGCAGTACCCCTGGGACAGGGGGCTACGAGCAGTACTTC